Below are 28 T cell receptor beta chains sequenced from a single sample in a study of blood T cell repertoires in COVID-19 (dated by TCRdb to the early 2020s). The method behind the library was the immunoSEQ multiplex PCR assay. This immuneACCESS table, as held by TCRdb, lists in-frame sequences with V and J called but not all clones. Of the missing ones, under half trace to an unresolved V gene in checked studies; the others have no known cause. The sample yields around 70,000 clones; over 70% were counted once. The top ten constitute about 21% of the sample. Specimen: peripheral blood. These receptor sequences come from a man in his 70s with acute or convalescent COVID-19.

The chain links TRBV5-4 to TRBJ2-5; 9 bases match TRBD2. Germline V lookup: CDR1 SGHNT, CDR2 YYREEE (reference sequence). CDR3 length: 16 amino acids. Trimming cost V 1 base and J 1 base; bases outside gene matches: 5. This chain's CDR3 is CASSLWLAGRQETQYF. The CDR3 nucleotides are TGTGCCAGCAGCTTGTGGCTAGCGGGGCGCCAAGAGACCCAGTACTTC.

Only one count was recorded for this clone. This sequence joins TRBV27 and TRBJ2-7, with no clear D. V lost 5 bases to trimming and J lost 2 bases, with 13 bases between them. Germline CDR1 and CDR2: MNHEY and SMNVEV (reference sequence). This CDR3 has 14 amino acids. In DNA, the CDR3 is TGTGCCAGCAGTCCTACGAGTCATGCCTACGAGCAGTACTTC. The encoded protein is CASSPTSHAYEQYF.

This chain joins TRBV7-2 and TRBJ1-2; the match to TRBD1 covers 7 bases. The CDR3 loop spans 12 amino acids. Germline lookup yields CDR1 SGHTA and CDR2 FQGNSA. V lost 1 base and J lost 13; bases outside the gene matches: 6. CDR3 loop: CASSLDTGVGTF. In DNA, the CDR3 is TGTGCCAGCAGCTTAGATACAGGGGTGGGCACCTTC.

The CDR3 region is CASRDQQGTEAFF. The CDR3 bases are TGCGCCAGCAGAGATCAGCAGGGCACTGAAGCTTTCTTT. This chain links TRBV5-1 with TRBJ1-1; possibly TRBD1 for D (5 bases). The V and J ends lost 5 bases and 4 bases respectively, with 12 bases between them. This CDR3 spans 13 amino acids. Germline V gives CDR1 SGHRS, CDR2 YFSETQ.

The chain recombines TRBV15 with TRBJ2-1; 9 bases map to TRBD1. CDR1 is LNHNV, CDR2 YYDKDF, per germline (reference sequence). Germline trimming cut 3 bases from V and 15 bases from J; bases unmatched to any gene: 6. This CDR3 region has 12 residues. CDR3 nucleotide sequence: TGTGCCACCAGCAGGACCACAGGGGGCCCGTTCTTC. Translated: CATSRTTGGPFF.

The chain employs TRBV7-2 and TRBJ2-2; 10 bases map to TRBD2. J gave up 5 bases and V 2 bases, and 5 bases lay outside the gene matches. Per the germline V gene, CDR1 is SGHTA and CDR2 is FQGNSA. The CDR3 is 16 amino acids. The CDR3 region is CASSLTGTSATGELFF. The CDR3 DNA reads TGTGCCAGCAGCTTAACCGGGACTAGCGCGACCGGGGAGCTGTTTTTT.

This chain joins TRBV6-2 or TRBV6-3 and TRBJ2-3; D may be TRBD2 (5 bases). The CDR3 contains 14 residues. Germline V CDR1 and CDR2: MNHEY, SVGEGT. Deletions cut 5 bases from V and 2 bases from J, with 11 bases between. The CDR3 loop reads CASSNQRITDTQYF. The DNA for the CDR3 is TGTGCCAGCAGTAACCAGCGGATCACAGATACGCAGTATTTT.

The CDR3 sequence: CAISGRLAGLSGANVLTF. In nucleotides, the CDR3 is TGTGCCATCAGTGGTAGACTAGCGGGCCTCTCTGGGGCCAACGTCCTGACTTTC. V gene TRBV10-3 combines with J gene TRBJ2-6, with 10 bases fitting TRBD2. J lost 0 bases, V lost 4 bases, and 6 bases had no gene match. Germline-derived CDR1 and CDR2 are ENHRY and SYGVKD. This CDR3 region has 18 residues.

This clone was detected once. The rearrangement joins TRBV28 to TRBJ1-1; perhaps TRBD1 as D (5 bases). V was pared by 10 bases and J by 0 bases, with 12 bases between. CDR3 length equals 13 residues. Germline V lookup: CDR1 MDHEN, CDR2 SYDVKM. Here the CDR3 DNA reads TGTGCCACCAGAAAAGGGGTGAACACTGAAGCTTTCTTT. Translated, it gives CATRKGVNTEAFF. Looking up the rest from reference TRBV28 and TRBJ1-1 gives the full variable domain: DVKVTQSSRYLVKRTGEKVFLECVQDMDHENMFWYRQDPGLGLRLIYFSYDVKMKEKGDIPEGYSVSREKKERFSLILESASTNQTSMYLCATRKGVNTEAFFGQGTRLTVV.

The chain carries TRBV24-1 and TRBJ1-1, with TRBD1 matching over 8 bases. Trimming removed 2 bases from V and 3 bases from J; junction bases left unmatched: 10. The germline gives CDR1 KGHDR, CDR2 SFDVKD. This CDR3 comprises 17 residues. The CDR3 bases are TGTGCCACCAGTGATTCCAGGGCAGGGGGCGAGGACACTGAAGCTTTCTTT. Its protein product is CATSDSRAGGEDTEAFF.

V gene TRBV18 combines with J gene TRBJ2-7; D possibly corresponds to TRBD2 (5 bases). Germline V CDR1 and CDR2: KGHSH, LQKENI. Trimming shortened V by 0 bases and J by 6 bases, and 27 bases separated the two germline ends. This CDR3 has 19 residues. The CDR3 sequence: CASSPPADSWYRNRREQYF. CDR3 nucleotide sequence: TGTGCCAGCTCACCACCGGCGGACTCCTGGTATCGGAATAGACGCGAGCAGTACTTC.

This chain uses TRBV28 with TRBJ1-1; D is unresolved. This CDR3 is 12 amino acids long. Germline V CDR1 and CDR2: MDHEN, SYDVKM. V dropped 6 bases and J dropped 8 bases, with 13 bases sitting between them. CDR3 sequence (DNA): TGTGCCAGCAGCACGACTTTCCCCGAAGCTTTCTTT. It codes for CASSTTFPEAFF.

The V gene is TRBV7-9, the J gene TRBJ2-3; no reliable D call. V was pared by 5 bases and J by 8 bases, with 11 bases between. CDR3 length equals 12 residues. CDR1 is SEHNR and CDR2 is FQNEAQ in the germline V gene (reference sequence). The CDR3 DNA reads TGTGCCAGCAGCCCTCTAATTGGTACGCAGTATTTT. This gives the protein CASSPLIGTQYF.

This clone has a handful of counts. The rearrangement uses TRBV5-1 and TRBJ2-1, with 16 bases identical to TRBD2. The J segment lost 4 bases and the V segment lost 3 bases, leaving 7 bases of the junction unmatched. Per the germline V gene, CDR1 is SGHRS and CDR2 is YFSETQ. The CDR3 totals 18 residues. In DNA, the CDR3 is TGCGCCAGCAGCTCGGGACTAGCGGGAGGGGCTTGGTACAATGAGCAGTTCTTC. Amino acids: CASSSGLAGGAWYNEQFF.

The chain couples TRBV15 to TRBJ1-5; D is unclear. Trimming cost V 3 bases and J 3 bases, with 12 bases left between them. Germline loops: CDR1 LNHNV, CDR2 YYDKDF (reference sequence). CDR3 length equals 15 residues. Here the CDR3 DNA reads TGTGCCACCAGCAGGGGAGGGAGCAACAATCAGCCCCAGCATTTT. Protein: CATSRGGSNNQPQHF.

J is TRBJ2-1 and V is TRBV10-3; 7 bases map to TRBD2. Germline-derived CDR1 and CDR2 are ENHRY and SYGVKD. The CDR3 contains 12 residues. Germline trimming cut 3 bases from V and 9 bases from J; bases unmatched to any gene: 2. The CDR3 spells CAISDPGGEQFF. The CDR3 nucleotides are TGTGCCATCAGTGACCCGGGGGGTGAGCAGTTCTTC.

The J gene is TRBJ2-4, the V gene TRBV9, with D perhaps matching TRBD2 (6 bases). Trimming stripped 1 base from V and 0 bases from J, with 14 bases between. Per the germline V gene, CDR1 is SGDLS and CDR2 is YYNGEE. The CDR3 runs to 17 residues. The CDR3 DNA sequence: TGTGCCAGCAGCGTATCACCCCGACTAGAAGCCAAAAACATTCAGTACTTC. Translation: CASSVSPRLEAKNIQYF. The full variable domain, its missing parts supplied by reference TRBV9 and TRBJ2-4, is DSGVTQTPKHLITATGQRVTLRCSPRSGDLSVYWYQQSLDQGLQFLIQYYNGEERAKGNILERFSAQQFPDLHSELNLSSLELGDSALYFCASSVSPRLEAKNIQYFGAGTRLSVL.

The genes are TRBV6-5 and TRBJ1-4; maybe TRBD1 (5 bases). Germline V lookup: CDR1 MNHEY, CDR2 SVGAGI. Trimming shortened V by 7 bases and J by 3 bases, and 12 bases separated the two germline ends. The CDR3 covers 14 residues. This CDR3 reads CASTGGASNEKLFF. The CDR3 DNA sequence: TGTGCCAGCACAGGAGGGGCCTCTAATGAAAAACTGTTTTTT.

J is TRBJ1-1 and V is TRBV6-6, with D possibly matching TRBD1 (5 bases). The V gene's germline CDR1 is MNHNY and CDR2 SVGAGI (reference sequence). V shed 0 bases and J shed 5 bases, with 10 bases lying between them. This CDR3 region has 14 residues. CDR3 amino acids: CASSYSGGGTEAFF. CDR3 nucleotide sequence: TGTGCCAGCAGTTACTCGGGGGGAGGGACTGAAGCTTTCTTT.

V gene TRBV4-1 combines with J gene TRBJ2-7, with D possibly being TRBD1 (6 bases). CDR3 length: 14 amino acids. The V gene's germline CDR1 is MGHRA and CDR2 YSYEKL. The V and J ends lost 4 bases and 3 bases respectively, with 13 bases between them. The DNA for the CDR3 is TGCGCCAGCAGCCCCCGGGACACCCTCTACGAGCAGTACTTC. Translating gives CASSPRDTLYEQYF.

The rearrangement joins TRBV20-1 to TRBJ2-7, with 11 bases identical to TRBD2. The V gene's germline CDR1 is DFQATT and CDR2 SNEGSKA (reference sequence). The CDR3 is made up of 16 amino acids. Trimming at V came to 3 bases and at J to 2 bases, leaving 9 bases not matched to a gene. This CDR3 reads CSASGTSGLKAYEQYF. The CDR3 coding sequence is TGCAGTGCTAGTGGGACTAGCGGTTTAAAAGCCTACGAGCAGTACTTC.

The chain carries TRBV5-6 and TRBJ2-5, with 7 bases that match TRBD1. The CDR3 runs 15 residues. V was clipped by 4 bases and J by 7 bases; unmatched bases: 13. CDR1 and CDR2 from the germline V gene are SGHDT and YYEEEE. CDR3 nucleotide sequence: TGTGCCAGCAGCACCGGACAGGCCCGTGTTGGGACCCAGTACTTC. Its translation is CASSTGQARVGTQYF.

This clone was observed a single time. V usage is TRBV3-1 (or the pseudogene TRBV3-2) and J usage is TRBJ2-7; D not resolved. This CDR3 is 17 amino acids long. V was clipped by 0 bases and J by 3 bases, with 18 bases between them. The germline V gene has CDR1 LGHDT and CDR2 YNNKEL (reference sequence). CDR3 loop: CASSQDGSASKFYEQYF. CDR3 sequence (DNA): TGTGCCAGCAGCCAAGACGGGTCGGCCTCTAAGTTCTACGAGCAGTACTTC.

This clone was counted a single time. V usage is TRBV10-3 and J usage is TRBJ2-6; no firm D call. V was cut by 3 bases and J by 0 bases, with 6 bases left in between. Germline V gives CDR1 ENHRY, CDR2 SYGVKD. The CDR3 covers 15 residues. CDR3 DNA: TGTGCCATCAGTGACAGAAGCTCTGGGGCCAACGTCCTGACTTTC. Its translation is CAISDRSSGANVLTF.

This rearrangement joins TRBV6-5 to TRBJ2-1; TRBD2 matches at 11 bases. The CDR3 contains 15 residues. The germline gives CDR1 MNHEY, CDR2 SVGAGI. Trimming took 6 bases from V and 4 from J; bases not matched to a gene: 5. CDR3 protein: CASRDTSGGYNEQFF. The CDR3 DNA is TGTGCCAGCAGAGATACTAGCGGGGGATACAATGAGCAGTTCTTC.

This chain joins TRBV7-9 and TRBJ2-5; 14 bases fit TRBD2. This CDR3 comprises 15 residues. The V gene end was trimmed by 1 base and the J gene end by 5 bases; junction bases not matched to a gene: 0. Germline CDR1 reads SEHNR; CDR2 reads FQNEAQ (reference sequence). CDR3 in amino acids: CASSLGTSGGETQYF. CDR3 DNA sequence: TGTGCCAGCAGCTTAGGGACTAGCGGGGGGGAGACCCAGTACTTC.

This rearrangement joins TRBV19 to TRBJ1-5, with 8 positions matching TRBD1. After removal of 6 bases from V and 2 bases from J, the junction contained 6 bases not matched to a gene. The CDR3 length is 15 residues. The germline CDR1 and CDR2 sequences are LNHDA and SQIVND (reference sequence). In DNA form, the CDR3 reads TGTGCCAGTAGGGAGGGCAGGGGGCGCAATCAGCCCCAGCATTTT. Residues: CASREGRGRNQPQHF.

The chain joins TRBV7-3 to TRBJ2-2; the match to TRBD1 covers 12 bases. Germline lookup yields CDR1 SGHTA and CDR2 FQGTGA. V lost 5 bases, J lost 6 bases, and 7 bases stayed unmatched. CDR3 length equals 16 residues. CDR3 DNA sequence: TGTGCCAGCAGCCCAGGGACAGGGGGCTTCTCCGGGGAGCTGTTTTTT. Translation: CASSPGTGGFSGELFF.